Listed below are T cell receptor beta chains from one sample, sequenced in a study of T cell responses to AZD1222 COVID-19 vaccine. The method was immunoSEQ multiplex PCR; TCRdb's version includes in-frame clones alone and lacks a portion of them. The table records about 140,000 clones, roughly 89% of them present only once. This specimen was peripheral blood, taken on day 0 of AZD1222 vaccination. These receptors were taken from an adult in good health. The CDR3 runs from the conserved cysteine through the conserved F or W. Fields, in order: V gene, J gene, CDR3 protein.

>TRBV28|TRBJ1-6
CASSPGTVNSPLHF
>TRBV7-8|TRBJ2-1
CASRLGSSYNEQFF
>TRBV7-9|TRBJ1-2
CASSLGTAGGYTF
>TRBV28|TRBJ2-5
CASSLDPRGGETQYF
>TRBV2|TRBJ2-3
CASSEANTDTQYF
>TRBV11-2|TRBJ1-2
CASSLVLGDGYTF
>TRBV3-1/TRBV3-2|TRBJ2-1
CASSQRSGTRNNEQFF
>TRBV18|TRBJ1-1
CASSPETMLSGVSRF
>TRBV19|TRBJ2-7
CASSTGGYEQYF
>TRBV6-4|TRBJ2-1
CASSAEAGTYNEQFF
>TRBV19|TRBJ2-7
CASSPYTGELSEQYF
>TRBV6-5|TRBJ1-4
CASSTVGRGNEKLFF
>TRBV10-1|TRBJ2-5
CASSDSGGRETQYF
>TRBV14|TRBJ1-2
CASSQFGGIPYGYTF
>TRBV12-3/TRBV12-4|TRBJ1-2
CASMANYGYTF
>TRBV29-1|TRBJ1-1
CSVTTGEAFF
>TRBV27|TRBJ2-1
CASSLGDHNNEQFF
>TRBV28|TRBJ1-1
CASSFRGIAFF
>TRBV18|TRBJ1-1
CASSGINTEAFF
>TRBV3-1/TRBV3-2|TRBJ1-6
CASSRNNEDRGSPLHF
>TRBV28|TRBJ2-7
CASSTRGTGGLYEQYF
>TRBV24-1|TRBJ2-3
CATSGSGRTDTQYF
>TRBV5-1|TRBJ2-1
CASSIQTSGDEQFF
>TRBV28|TRBJ2-7
CASSPVIRGREQYF
>TRBV27|TRBJ2-1
CASTPGPNPREVGYNEQFF
>TRBV12-3/TRBV12-4|TRBJ2-5
CASSRVPRETQYF
>TRBV2|TRBJ2-3
CASNPGGSTDTQYF
>TRBV7-9|TRBJ1-1
CASTPGHPGAEAFF
>TRBV14|TRBJ1-2
CASSPVTGKTNYGYTF
>TRBV24-1|TRBJ2-3
CATSDLVSGMSADTQYF
>TRBV11-2|TRBJ1-2
CASNLEGQERHF
>TRBV3-1/TRBV3-2|TRBJ1-6
CASSQVPGFYNSPLHF
>TRBV15|TRBJ2-4
CATRGQVKNIQYF
>TRBV15|TRBJ2-5
CATSRGGSLQETQYF
>TRBV7-2|TRBJ1-2
CASSLEWTDYNNYGYTF
>TRBV10-3|TRBJ2-1
CAISPSPGASGGSSYNEQFF
>TRBV7-8|TRBJ1-1
CASSLLLTGANTEAFF
>TRBV28|TRBJ2-7
CASTIMTARYEQYF
>TRBV3-1/TRBV3-2|TRBJ1-2
CASSQDFGTGYGYTF
>TRBV28|TRBJ1-2
CASSLVDGYTF
>TRBV28|TRBJ1-5
CASSFRGAQRQPQHF
>TRBV5-1|TRBJ2-7
CASSLGASTGSSYEQYF
>TRBV7-9|TRBJ1-5
CASSLEGTGQPQHF
>TRBV19|TRBJ1-6
CASSIVSSFGIYNSPLHF
>TRBV28|TRBJ2-7
CASSLRAGDSYEQYF
>TRBV7-9|TRBJ1-5
CASSRGPGKNQPQHF
>TRBV6-1|TRBJ2-7
CASSEYNEQYF
>TRBV28|TRBJ2-5
CASSFLSGGAGETQYF
>TRBV5-4|TRBJ1-4
CASSLGTGEEKLFF
>TRBV5-1|TRBJ1-2
CASSLASSHGYTF
>TRBV2|TRBJ1-2
CASSEQGTRGYTF
>TRBV21-1|TRBJ1-4
CASSKIFWQSATNEKLFF